Detailed here is one T cell receptor beta chain. The CDR3 totals 14 residues. Trimming shortened V by 0 bases and J by 6 bases, and 11 bases separated the two germline ends. CDR1 is MNHNY and CDR2 is SVGAGI in the germline V gene (reference sequence). Original processing notes: It was from reference gene primer amplification that nucleated cell counts were estimated. Assay: immunoSEQ multiplex PCR; the TCRdb copy retains only in-frame clones and omits some. The V and J calls and clone size come from that table; D and trimming were worked out from the DNA. The data hold about 140,000 clones, with roughly 86% observed a single time. The sample originates from a study of blood T cell repertoires in COVID-19. About the research overall: The study drew acute and convalescent COVID-19 samples from the United States, Italy and Spain. T cells, B-cell-depleted T cells, or PBMCs provided the cDNA or gDNA that served as material.

V usage is TRBV6-6 and J usage is TRBJ1-1; no clear D. The sample taken for sequencing was peripheral blood. This clonotype originated in a human donor in a cohort sampled during active COVID-19. The chain's CDR3 is CASSYSSGHPEAFF. The CDR3 DNA reads TGTGCCAGCAGTTACTCGAGCGGCCACCCTGAAGCTTTCTTT.